The clone carrying this T cell receptor beta chain was counted at least ten times. TCRdb recomputed calls from the 5' RACE reads with MiXCR, one row per CDR3 protein. The sample records approximately 250,000 distinct CDR3 sequences, 6.5% to 7.5% being singletons. CDR3 length equals 13 residues. With 4 bases removed from V and 6 bases from J, the gap between germline ends came to 11 bases. Germline CDR1 is MNHEY and CDR2 is SVGAGI. The sample comes from a study of T cells after yellow fever vaccination. The chain couples TRBV6-5 to TRBJ2-3, with D possibly being TRBD2 (6 bases). The sample was CD4+ T cells sorted from PBMCs, taken on the day of the yellow fever booster vaccination. The clonotype comes from a man aged 25 to 45 who received the YFV17D yellow fever vaccine. The CDR3 is CASSWDSGDTQYF. The CDR3 nucleotides read TGTGCCAGCAGTTGGGACTCCGGGGATACGCAGTATTTT.